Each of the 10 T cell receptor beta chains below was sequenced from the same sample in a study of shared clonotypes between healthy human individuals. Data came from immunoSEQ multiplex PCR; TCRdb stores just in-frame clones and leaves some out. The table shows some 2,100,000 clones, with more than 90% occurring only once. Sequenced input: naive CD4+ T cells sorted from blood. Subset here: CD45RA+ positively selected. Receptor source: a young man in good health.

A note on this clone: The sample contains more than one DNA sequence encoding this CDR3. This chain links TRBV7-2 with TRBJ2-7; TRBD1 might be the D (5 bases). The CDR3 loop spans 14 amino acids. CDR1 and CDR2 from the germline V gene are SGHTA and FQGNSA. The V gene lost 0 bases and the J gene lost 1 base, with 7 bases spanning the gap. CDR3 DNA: TGTGCCAGCAGCTTAGCTAGGGGATCCTACGAGCAGTACTTC. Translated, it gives CASSLARGSYEQYF.

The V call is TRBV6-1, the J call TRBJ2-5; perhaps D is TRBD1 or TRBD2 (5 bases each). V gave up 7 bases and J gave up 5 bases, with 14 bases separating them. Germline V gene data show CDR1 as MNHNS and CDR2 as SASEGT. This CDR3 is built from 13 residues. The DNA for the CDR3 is TGTGCCAGCACTCGGGACCTGGGCGAGACCCAGTACTTC. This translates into CASTRDLGETQYF.

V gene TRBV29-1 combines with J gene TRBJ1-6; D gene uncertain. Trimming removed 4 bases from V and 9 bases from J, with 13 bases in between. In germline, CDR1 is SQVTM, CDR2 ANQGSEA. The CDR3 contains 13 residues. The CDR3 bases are TGCAGCGTTGCTGTCAGCCAAGGTTCACCCCTCCACTTT. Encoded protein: CSVAVSQGSPLHF.

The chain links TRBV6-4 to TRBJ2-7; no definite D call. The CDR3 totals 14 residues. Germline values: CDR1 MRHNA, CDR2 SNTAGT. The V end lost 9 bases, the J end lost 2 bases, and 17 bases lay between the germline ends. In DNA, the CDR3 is TGTGCCAGACGACCTTCGATTACCGCCTACGAGCAGTACTTC. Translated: CARRPSITAYEQYF.

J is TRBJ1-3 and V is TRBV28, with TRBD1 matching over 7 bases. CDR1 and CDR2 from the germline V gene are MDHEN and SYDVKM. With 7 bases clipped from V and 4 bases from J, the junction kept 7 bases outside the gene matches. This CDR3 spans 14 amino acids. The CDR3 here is CASTGGQIGNTIYF. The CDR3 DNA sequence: TGTGCCAGCACCGGGGGACAGATAGGAAACACCATATATTTT.

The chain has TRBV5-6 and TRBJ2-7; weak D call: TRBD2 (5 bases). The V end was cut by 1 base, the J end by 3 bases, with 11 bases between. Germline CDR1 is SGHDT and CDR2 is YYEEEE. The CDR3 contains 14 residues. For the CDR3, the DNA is TGTGCCAGCAGCTTGACGGGGTCAATCTACGAGCAGTACTTC. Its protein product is CASSLTGSIYEQYF. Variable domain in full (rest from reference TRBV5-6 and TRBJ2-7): DAGVTQSPTHLIKTRGQQVTLRCSPKSGHDTVSWYQQALGQGPQFIFQYYEEEERQRGNFPDRFSGHQFPNYSSELNVNALLLGDSALYLCASSLTGSIYEQYFGPGTRLTVT.

This CDR3 is CASSRDMSYEQYF. The CDR3 DNA reads as TGCGCCAGCAGTCGGGACATGAGCTACGAGCAGTACTTC. The V call is TRBV5-1, the J call TRBJ2-7; D is perhaps TRBD1 (6 bases). CDR1 is SGHRS and CDR2 is YFSETQ in the germline V gene. Trimming left V 5 bases short and J 3 bases short, with 12 bases between. This CDR3 has 13 amino acids.

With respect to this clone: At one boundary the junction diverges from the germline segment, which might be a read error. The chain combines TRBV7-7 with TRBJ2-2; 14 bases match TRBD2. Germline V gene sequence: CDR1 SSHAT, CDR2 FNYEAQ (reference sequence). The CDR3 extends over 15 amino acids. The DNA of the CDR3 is TGTGCTAGCAGCCAGGGACTAGCGGGAGAAGGGGAGCTGTTTTTT. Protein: CASSQGLAGEGELFF. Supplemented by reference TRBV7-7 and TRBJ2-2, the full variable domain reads GAGVSQSPRYKVTKRGQDVTLRCDPISSHATLYWYQQALGQGPEFLTYFNYEAQPDKSGLPSDRFSAERPEGSISTLTIQRTEQRDSAMYRCASSQGLAGEGELFFGEGSRLTVL.

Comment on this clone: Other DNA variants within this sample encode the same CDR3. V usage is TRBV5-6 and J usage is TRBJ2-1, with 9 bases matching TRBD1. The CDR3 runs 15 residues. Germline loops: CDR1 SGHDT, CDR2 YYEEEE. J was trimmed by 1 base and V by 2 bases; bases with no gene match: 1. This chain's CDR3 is CASSLQGASYNEQFF. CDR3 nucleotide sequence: TGTGCCAGCAGCTTACAGGGGGCATCCTACAATGAGCAGTTCTTC.

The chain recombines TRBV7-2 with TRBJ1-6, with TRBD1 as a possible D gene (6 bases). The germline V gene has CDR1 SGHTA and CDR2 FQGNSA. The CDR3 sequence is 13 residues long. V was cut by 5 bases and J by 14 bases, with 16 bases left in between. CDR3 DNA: TGTGCCAGCAGCCCATCCAGGGGTTGGACCCTCCACTTT. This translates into CASSPSRGWTLHF. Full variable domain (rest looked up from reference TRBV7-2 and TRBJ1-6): GAGVSQSPSNKVTEKGKDVELRCDPISGHTALYWYRQSLGQGLEFLIYFQGNSAPDKSGLPSDRFSAERTGGSVSTLTIQRTQQEDSAVYLCASSPSRGWTLHFGNGTRLTVT.